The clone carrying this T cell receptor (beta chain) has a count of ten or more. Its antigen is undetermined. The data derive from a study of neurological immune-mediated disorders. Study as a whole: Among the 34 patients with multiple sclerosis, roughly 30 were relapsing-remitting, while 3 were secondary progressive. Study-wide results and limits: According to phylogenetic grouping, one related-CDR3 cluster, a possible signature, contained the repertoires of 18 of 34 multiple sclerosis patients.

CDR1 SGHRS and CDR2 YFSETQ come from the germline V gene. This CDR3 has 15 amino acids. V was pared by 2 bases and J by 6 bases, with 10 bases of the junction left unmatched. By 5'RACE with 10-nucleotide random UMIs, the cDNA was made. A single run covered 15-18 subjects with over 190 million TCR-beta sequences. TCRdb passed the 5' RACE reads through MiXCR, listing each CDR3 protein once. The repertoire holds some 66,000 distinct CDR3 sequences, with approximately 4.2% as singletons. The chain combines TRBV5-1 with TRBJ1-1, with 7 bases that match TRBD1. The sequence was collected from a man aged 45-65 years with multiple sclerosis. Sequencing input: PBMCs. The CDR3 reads CASSFVTGNIAEAFF. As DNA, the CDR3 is TGCGCCAGCAGCTTCGTGACAGGGAATATTGCTGAAGCTTTCTTT.